This TCR beta chain was obtained from a study of technical replicates of blood from several donors. In germline, CDR1 is MDHEN, CDR2 SYDVKM. J was trimmed by 2 bases and V by 1 base; bases with no gene match: 7. This CDR3 is built from 16 residues. Assay used: immunoSEQ multiplex PCR; TCRdb lists only in-frame clones, some missing. The table has approximately 70,000 clones, 91% seen once. The TCR was taken from a human donor in good health. Some clones in this sample may be carry-over from other donors' samples. The sample taken for sequencing was T cells isolated from PBMCs. V gene TRBV28 combines with J gene TRBJ2-7; 8 positions match TRBD1. The CDR3 DNA reads TGTGCCAGCAGTTTATTAGGGGACAGGAGGGCCTACGAGCAGTACTTC. It encodes CASSLLGDRRAYEQYF.